This T cell receptor (beta chain) was retrieved from a study of cytomegalovirus exposure and HLA in healthy donors (dated by TCRdb to the late 2010s). Background for the entire study: In an earlier analysis of several hundred of the donors, less than 350 Gb of sequence data and 90 million to 120 million unique TCR beta sequences from 180 million or so T cells were reported. Typing coverage varied by locus: roughly 629-640 donors for A, B, C, DRB1 and DQB1; roughly 560 for DQA1; more than 600 for DPA1; fewer than 480 for DPB1. Every repertoire in the discovery cohort had been generated on one and the same sequencing platform. About five DR-DQ haplotypes were treated as single units for association and clustering because of strong linkage in the cohort. An early release that covered about 600 HLA-typed donors contained about 300 gigabases of sequencing data and 70 million to 100 million unique TCR sequences. Donor age, sex, ethnicity and CMV serostatus were compiled together with the repertoire data. A later analysis re-analyzed previously published TCR beta repertoires from 666 donors and added high-resolution HLA genotyping to study TCR occurrence patterns. The study was designed to test whether signatures of past pathogen exposure could be identified by cataloging public T cell receptors. The genetic ancestry cluster associated with self-reported Caucasian donors included roughly four fifths of the approximately 400 genotyped donors. Besides the first cohort of roughly 640 subjects, a separate validation cohort made up of about 120 different subjects was used. In the later analysis, no new phenotypic data were used to find candidate immune exposures; instead, reliance was placed on TCR beta sequences and their occurrence across donors. In a later genetic analysis, genome-wide SNP genotypes for 398 of the 666 donors were used, and that subset was treated as a discovery cohort. An earlier analysis of some 600 of the donors applied high-throughput TCR beta sequencing to assess whether each TCR beta V gene segment acted as functional or pseudogenic. The study used immunosequencing to profile the T cell repertoires of under 700 subjects and linked those repertoires to cytomegalovirus serostatus. On average, 235,054 unique TCR beta nucleotide sequences were sequenced per donor among more than 350 genotyped donors of the cohort, with 15% to 20% of those sequences being non-productive. To predict cytomegalovirus infection status, the study brought together high-throughput TCR immunosequencing, statistical association of individual TCRs with disease status, and machine learning. HLA typing included class I and class II loci at four-digit resolution. General conclusions and limits of the study: In a later analysis, HLA-associated TCR beta chains were found to be more clonally expanded and to have lower generation probabilities than equally common non-associated chains. Some IMGT-functional V segments, including TRBV6-2 and TRBV6-3, could not be distinguished by the 87-base-pair reads and were therefore excluded. A later analysis found that most CMV-associated TCR beta chains appeared HLA-restricted, with HLA associations seemingly driven largely by CMV exposure. The only immune exposure information available for the cohort was CMV serostatus. Three of the identified cytomegalovirus-associated TCR beta chains were confirmed in vitro to be specific for cytomegalovirus antigens. Strong co-occurrence of HLA alleles, especially DR and DQ, made assigning TCR associations to individual alleles difficult. In a later analysis, around 17,000 TCR beta sequences were associated with specific HLA alleles at a false discovery rate of 0.05. Correlated functional status among segregating V segments might be attributable to linkage disequilibrium, but an unknown experimental factor could not be ruled out. While some public TCRs were present in many individuals, most TCR sequences turned up only very rarely across donors. V-gene and J-gene trimming of TCR beta chains was associated with a missense DCLRE1C variant in a later genetic analysis, and the association was replicated in an independent cohort. The authors suggested that the approach could potentially be extended to other disease states and immunological phenotypes. The study gave a list of 150 to 200 TCR beta chains associated with cytomegalovirus. In a later genetic analysis, fewer N-insertions in productive TCRs were reported among donors in an Asian-associated ancestry cluster than the approximately 670-donor mean. The classifier was reported to diagnose cytomegalovirus status with high specificity and sensitivity in both the original cohort and the validation cohort. A further reported finding was that TCR beta sequences accurately predicted the HLA-A and HLA-B alleles for most subjects in the first cohort. A group of highly shared sequence variants was considered likely to be a technical artifact of the sequencing pipeline. Presence/absence analyses assumed roughly uniform sequencing depth across donors, an assumption that may not hold. Because HLA typing was unavailable for some donors at each locus, only the typed subset was used in association tests. Broadly in line with IMGT annotations, most TCR beta V segments showed up in productive rearrangements about 90% or about 30% of the time in an earlier analysis of around 600 of the donors. Several of the top co-occurrence clusters appeared to be linked to parvovirus B19, influenza, CMV and Epstein-Barr virus, according to a later analysis. A later analysis found that TCR association rates varied across HLA loci, with DRB1 alleles showing the most associated TCRs and HLA-C alleles the fewest. Because counts were too low, about 18 rarely observed V segments, including chromosome 9 orphons, were excluded from the earlier analysis of some 540 of the donors. The cohort was sequenced for TCR beta chains only, and without alpha or paired-chain data the features that could be detected were limited.

The cohort comprised around 690 healthy bone marrow donors. At the time of sampling, all cohort members were nominally healthy, though unrecorded immune exposures were likely present. The donor tested CMV seropositive and was one of the 289 seropositive cohort members. A peripheral blood sample was collected from each donor, and TCR beta sequencing was performed on peripheral blood mononuclear cells. Genomic DNA extraction from the blood cell samples was performed with the Qiagen DNeasy Blood Extraction Kit. This clone was detected once. What this receptor recognizes is not known. One base away there is no much larger clone; base qualities are not given. The library was prepared using the immunoSEQ multiplex PCR assay. A mixture of 60 forward primers for TCR Vbeta segments and 13 reverse primers for TCR Jbeta segments was used in the multiplex PCR. A multiplex PCR assay on genomic DNA amplified the CDR3 region of rearranged TCR beta genes. Amplified TCR beta libraries were sequenced as 87-base-pair reads on the Illumina HiSeq System. Per the authors' processing: A later analysis counted approximately 76 million unique TCR beta chains across the 690 or so repertoires, and roughly 11 million of these chains were shared by at least two donors. To remove PCR and sequencing errors, raw reads were error-corrected and collapsed into unique sequences using a nearest-neighbor algorithm that merged closely related sequences. Alignment of CDR3 sequences to IMGT reference sequences was used to assign V, D and J gene segments. For a sequence to be retained, a match of at least six nucleotides to both a V gene segment and a J gene segment was required. A rearrangement counted as productive if the CDR3 had no stop codons and remained in frame with V and J, and every other rearrangement counted as non-productive. Following IMGT convention, CDR3 was defined as the stretch from the second conserved V-encoded cysteine to the conserved J-encoded phenylalanine. The earlier analysis of fewer than 700 of the donors excluded sequences that lacked an unambiguous match to a single V gene segment. In an earlier analysis of a few hundred of the donors, V segments were called functional above 56.7% productive rearrangements and were called segregating when the between-donor standard deviation exceeded 5%. A statistical classification framework was built to diagnose cytomegalovirus status from the catalog of TCR beta chain sequences. V and J gene assignment, in a later analysis, came from comparing TCR nucleotide sequences with IMGT/GENE-DB human TR gene sequences. Using the TCRdist pipeline, a later analysis assigned CDR3 sequences along with most-parsimonious VDJ recombination scenarios. In a later analysis, every TCR beta chain was defined by the combination of its CDR3 amino acid sequence and its V-gene family, and reads without a unique V-gene family were dropped. As a way to deal with suspected cross-contamination and a sequencing artifact, a later analysis dropped approximately 570 nucleotide sequences that were highly shared and had low generation probability. For each public chain, a later analysis derived a clonal expansion index from normalized ranks of inferred template counts within each repertoire. In a later analysis, generation probabilities were computed using a VDJ recombination model fitted to out-of-frame rearrangements, and the results were checked against IGoR. In a later analysis, TCR-TCR, TCR-HLA and TCR-CMV co-occurrence was scored with hypergeometric tests, and a repertoire-size bias correction was applied to TCR pairs. In a later analysis, false discovery rates were estimated by permuting HLA or CMV assignments 20 times. A later analysis grouped co-occurring TCRs with DBSCAN, adding TCRdist sequence similarity when clustering within HLA-allele-positive subsets. Co-occurrence clustering excluded repertoires with fewer than 30,000 or more than 120,000 public chains, plus five with anomalous nucleotide sharing. TCRdb took over this immuneACCESS table, retaining in-frame rearrangements with V and J assigned. Such tables are incomplete; in checked studies, under half of the missing clones stem from an unresolved V gene, and the remainder is unexplained. D and trimming were read from the DNA, whereas the V and J calls and clone size are those reported in that table. The sample data list 120,000 or so clones, and over 80% of these were observed just once. The biggest ten clones account for approximately 20% of the sample.

Including the terminal cysteine and phenylalanine, the CDR3 comprises 16 residues. Only the CDR3 portion is preserved as DNA: 48 bases, with reading frame beginning at the first base. CDR1 and CDR2 (WSHSY, SAAADI) derive from the germline V gene. The germline V and J ends show losses of 7 bases and 5 bases respectively, and no gene match explains 6 bases of the junction. The sequence links TRBV10-2 to TRBJ2-3, with 16 central nucleotides matching TRBD2. Sequenced: PBMCs. The sequence was collected from a man younger than 30 in good health and CMV-seropositive. The nucleotide sequence reads TGCGCCAGCACGGGACTAGCGGGGGGGCCGGAAGATACGCAGTATTTT. Translated, this gives CASTGLAGGPEDTQYF.